This T cell receptor (beta chain) was sequenced during a study of blood T cell repertoires in COVID-19. Study in general: The United States, Italy and Spain supplied acute and convalescent COVID-19 samples. Nucleic acid was either cDNA or gDNA, and it came from T cells, B-cell-depleted T cells, or PBMCs.

Which cohort a participant joined came from the clinical history participants gave. As originally analysed: From reference gene primer amplification, estimates of nucleated cell counts were derived. This table comes from immunoSEQ multiplex PCR, and its TCRdb copy is limited to in-frame clones, with some not included. V and J calls and clone size come straight from that table; D and trimming were deduced from the DNA. The table records roughly 220,000 clones, 85% to 90% of them present only once. What was sequenced was PBMCs or T cells enriched from blood (not recorded which). The sequence derives from a woman between 50 and 59 years old with acute COVID-19.

Here the CDR3 reads CASSPGTGLKAFF. The CDR3 DNA sequence: TGTGCCAGCAGTCCCGGGACAGGATTGAAAGCTTTCTTT. The chain joins TRBV27 to TRBJ1-1; 8 bases agree with TRBD1. Germline CDR1 and CDR2: MNHEY and SMNVEV (reference sequence). The CDR3 has 13 residues. The trim removed 5 bases at V and 9 bases at J, leaving 8 bases unmatched.